This TCR beta chain was profiled in a study of human T cells and chemical hapten exposure (dated by TCRdb to 2020 to 2023). Regarding the study in general: For sensitization, 2% DPC in acetone was applied to a 2 cm by 2 cm area of upper inner arm skin. Throughout the roughly 23-week study period, patients were also given weekly therapeutic DPC doses on the scalp. Patch testing on the upper back used Finn chambers containing 0.01% DPC, with scoring done after 6 days according to International Contact Dermatitis Research Group standards. The mostly female patient cohort included alopecia areata with under or over 50% scalp involvement, alopecia totalis and alopecia universalis. Libraries were pooled for sequencing, and variation in per-sample TCR yields was attributed mainly to small differences in library volumes within the pool. This study followed changes in the peripheral blood TCR repertoire in vivo during primary and secondary sensitization of alopecia patients to the hapten diphenylcyclopropenone (DPC). Patient blood was sampled pre-sensitization (week 0) and at 2, 6 and about 24 weeks after DPC sensitization. About 30 alopecia patients provided blood for TCR sequencing at one to four time points (pre-sensitization, 2, 6 and 24 weeks).

What the authors observed across the whole study: A positive correlation was found between the number of PT1 expanded TCRs and patch test score, with significance reached at thresholds 8, 16 and 32 but not 4. The number of TCRs above 1 in 1000 frequency did not change with DPC sensitization; there was no evidence of global repertoire structure alterations. After repeated subsampling, changes were observed in the strength of the expansion versus patch-test correlation and in the threshold at which the correlation became significant. Expanded TCRs formed significantly more large CDR3 similarity clusters than pre-sensitization or healthy control sets, consistent with antigen-driven responses. Alopecia, a presumed autoimmune disease, was present in all patients, so the immune response of the patients might differ from that of healthy individuals.

This clonotype was counted ten times or more. Its antigen remains undetermined. No clone much larger than this one lies a single base away; base qualities are absent. Libraries came from RACE. Sequencing was carried out with a NextSeq 500. During library preparation, unique molecular identifiers were attached to individual cDNA molecules so that TCRs could be counted in a quantitative, reproducible way. Both TCR alpha and TCR beta chains were sequenced from each blood RNA sample. The study's own analysis went as follows. The median number of TCRs per sample was over 85,000, ranging from about 20,000 to 750,000. The Decombinator software suite was used to annotate V, J and CDR3 in the TCR reads. For the PS versus PT1 abundance plots, all samples were subsampled to the same number of TCRs (28,000). TCRs were defined as expanded if absent before sensitization and observed at least eight times at the 2-week time point. TCRdb reran the public reads through fastp at Q25 and MiXCR, keeping productive beta chains. Rows with a matching CDR3 protein are joined into one entry that keeps the most common DNA and genes. Here the V and J calls rest on TCRdb's processing, not on the authors' analysis. This sample gives fewer than 350,000 distinct CDR3 sequences in total; 7.5% to 8% of them show up just once. About 1.1% of the sample is in the top ten clones.

Spanning cysteine to phenylalanine, the CDR3 consists of 16 amino acids. Here the CDR3 DNA is all that survives: 48 bases in frame from base 1. Trimming takes 5 bases from V and 7 bases from J, and the germline ends sit 21 bases apart. CDR1 and CDR2 were assigned from the germline V gene (reference sequence) as SEHNR and FQNEAQ. The time point label, read with the paper, signifies: pre-sensitization, week 0. Read against the paper, the sample's treatment or condition label means: therapeutic diphenylcyclopropenone sensitization with weekly scalp DPC. At every patch-test visit, the blood draw took place before the patch test was put on. Eligible patients were aged 18 to 70, diagnosed with alopecia, deemed suitable for DPC therapy, and excluded if pregnant. Total RNA was extracted from unfractionated whole blood collected in Tempus Blood RNA tubes.

This clonotype was sampled from a man between 18 and 29 years old with alopecia areata. Some clones in this sample may be carry-over from other donors' samples. The specimen was whole blood, collected in connection with sensitization to the hapten diphenylcyclopropenone (DPC). The rearranged chain carries TRBV7-9 and TRBJ2-1; TRBD1 is perhaps the D gene, given 5 matching bases. The DNA sequence is TGTGCCAGCAGCCCCGTTCCGTCAGGGTTCGGTAATGAGCAGTTCTTC. Translated, it reads CASSPVPSGFGNEQFF.